This T cell receptor beta chain derives from a study of CD8 T cells in ankylosing spondylitis. TCRdb re-called the 5' RACE reads through MiXCR, storing one row per CDR3 protein. The data contain roughly 150,000 distinct CDR3 sequences, roughly 31% of them singletons. This clonotype was found many times. Germline CDR1 MNHNS, CDR2 SASEGT. Unmatched junction bases numbered 8, after V lost 11 bases and J lost 4 bases. The CDR3 covers 13 residues. Sequencing was performed on synovial fluid, either unsorted or a sorted T cell fraction (not recorded which). This clonotype was obtained from a male donor with ankylosing spondylitis. V is TRBV6-1 and J is TRBJ2-7; 10 nucleotides match TRBD2. CDR3 bases: TGTGCCGGCTCTAGCGGGAGTGGTTACGAGCAGTACTTC. Amino acid sequence: CAGSSGSGYEQYF.